The T cell receptor (beta chain) under discussion was sequenced for a study of blood T cell repertoires in COVID-19 (dated by TCRdb to 2020 to 2022). Some background on the complete study: The collaborator samples originated in the United States, Italy and Spain and spanned the acute and convalescent phases of COVID-19. The prospective study material was composed of cDNA or gDNA derived from T cells, B-cell-depleted T cells, or PBMCs. The dataset comprised deeply sampled blood TCRbeta repertoires from subjects exposed to, actively infected with, or recovered from COVID-19. The repertoires were made available in a free public database intended to serve as a resource for research on the immune response to SARS-CoV-2. The samples were drawn from the first 160 participants of the ongoing ImmuneRACE study and from more than 1,000 subjects provided by 6 global collaborators. Sample metadata almost always included a de-identified subject ID, COVID-19 status, age in years and sex. Where HLA class I and class II types were available, the types were taken from metadata supplied by the sample provider, not from assay-based typing.

Paper-wide results and their limitations: Clinical and demographic metadata were provided uncurated, with the amount varying by source and participant.

Regarding this clone: Its antigen is unknown. Base quality data are lacking; no much larger clone is found one base away.

Whole blood was collected in K2EDTA tubes by collaborating institutions according to the institutions' own protocols. For TCRbeta analysis, collaborators shipped samples as frozen whole blood, isolated PBMCs, or DNA extracted from either of those sample types. The germline V gene yields SGHRS for CDR1 and YFSETQ for CDR2. The junction carries 12 bases between V and J, which are trimmed by 4 bases and 8 bases respectively. The CDR3 numbers 13 residues from cysteine through phenylalanine. The entry retains the CDR3 DNA only, 39 bases that are in frame from base 1. The immunoSEQ Assay, a bias-controlled multiplex PCR, was used to amplify TCRbeta CDR3 regions from genomic DNA. Per the original workflow: The number of nucleated cells in each sample was estimated from the amplification of reference gene primers within the assay. Sequence reads were collapsed and filtered to measure the absolute abundance of every unique TCRbeta CDR3 rearrangement. For each sample, productive Simpson clonality was calculated as the square root of Simpson's diversity index over productive rearrangements. TCRdb stores this immuneACCESS table with in-frame sequences only. Part of the clones is absent; in the studies checked, under half of the shortfall reflects unresolved V genes, and no reason is known for the rest. D and trimming come from the DNA, and the V and J calls and clone size come from that table. Counted in this sample were approximately 69,000 clones; approximately 85% of them appeared once. The top ten hold more than 25% of the sample.

Sample: peripheral blood. This receptor was identified in a man aged 45-65 years with acute or convalescent COVID-19. The chain was built from TRBV5-1 and TRBJ1-4, and the D gene may be TRBD1, 5 bases matching. The bases read TGCGCCAGCAGCGCTCAGGGAGGAGAAAAACTGTTTTTT. Protein translation: CASSAQGGEKLFF.